The source of this TCR beta chain is a study of memory CD4+ T cells and cytomegalovirus serostatus. Libraries were prepared by immunoSEQ multiplex PCR; TCRdb keeps only in-frame clonotypes and omits some of them. The sample includes tens of thousands of clones, around 79% of them seen just once. The CDR3 loop spans 15 amino acids. The V and J ends lost 3 bases and 3 bases respectively, with 14 bases between them. Per the germline V gene, CDR1 is SGHTA and CDR2 is FQGTGA. In the case of this clone: Its antigen remains unidentified.

Single viable CD3+CD4+CD8-CD45RO+ cells were sorted as the memory CD4+ T cells. Serostatus was set by detecting CMV pp150, pp28, p38, p52 IgG. Positive selection with CD4 microbeads enriched total CD4+ T cells. Regarding the study as a whole: About 40% of the roughly 150 known CMV-associated TCRbeta sequences appeared in CD4+ memory.

The source of this sequence is an adult in good health and CMV-seronegative. Sequences were obtained from memory CD4+ T cells from blood. This sequence joins TRBV7-3 and TRBJ2-5, with D perhaps matching TRBD2 (7 bases). CDR3 sequence (DNA): TGTGCCAGCAGCTTTGGAGGGGGGGCGGAAGAGACCCAGTACTTC. The encoded protein is CASSFGGGAEETQYF. Full variable domain (remainder filled in from reference TRBV7-3 and TRBJ2-5): GAGVSQTPSNKVTEKGKYVELRCDPISGHTALYWYRQSLGQGPEFLIYFQGTGAADDSGLPNDRFFAVRPEGSVSTLKIQRTERGDSAVYLCASSFGGGAEETQYFGPGTRLLVL.